This T cell receptor (beta chain) was recorded in a study of sequential checkpoint blockade in melanoma. Overall study: First-line arms were nivolumab then ipilimumab, or the reverse, randomized 1:1.

Germline-derived CDR1 and CDR2 are GTSNPN and SVGIG (reference sequence). With V trimmed by 3 bases and J by 4 bases, 11 bases remained unmatched. The CDR3 runs to 16 residues. The treatment here: randomized to nivolumab then ipilimumab (arm A) or the reverse (arm B). No patient had prior DNA-damaging chemotherapy. PBMC sorting kept live CD3+CD8+ cells without CD19 or CD56. The assay was immunoSEQ multiplex PCR, and TCRdb's table has in-frame clones only and misses some. The sample records 17,000 or so clones, 65% to 75% being singletons. Sequencing was performed on CD8+ T cells sorted from blood (inferred from file names), taken from a patient given nivolumab and ipilimumab in sequence. This TCR was sampled from a human donor with melanoma. The rearrangement links TRBV30 to TRBJ2-7, with TRBD2 matching over 11 bases. CDR3 in amino acids: CAWSLRTSGYGYEQYF. Here the CDR3 DNA reads TGTGCCTGGAGCCTTAGGACTAGCGGGTATGGGTACGAGCAGTACTTC.